Listed below are T cell receptor beta chains from one sample, sequenced in a study of shared clonotypes between healthy human individuals. Method: immunoSEQ multiplex PCR; TCRdb's copy keeps in-frame clones and lacks some. The sample has hundreds of thousands of clones, 90% to 95% seen once. The sample was naive CD8+ T cells sorted from blood. The receptor source for this set is a man aged 25 to 45 in good health. The CDR3 runs from the conserved cysteine through the conserved F or W. A D gene is named only where the DNA matches it firmly. Clone size appears in some rows only: once, few, many, or a class for an expanded clone.

V gene	J gene	D gene	clone size	CDR3 length	CDR3 DNA	CDR3 protein
TRBV6-4	TRBJ2-1	TRBD1	.	17	TGTGCCAGCAGTGACTCGGCGGGGACAGGGGTATGGAATGAGCAGTTCTTC	CASSDSAGTGVWNEQFF
TRBV27	TRBJ2-5	.	.	16	TGTGCCAGCAGTTTATCATGGGGGGTTTGGGAAGAGACCCAGTACTTC	CASSLSWGVWEETQYF
TRBV7-2	TRBJ1-4	.	once	17	TGTGCCAGCAGCTTAGGTGGGGGCTTAATGGTTTATGAAAAACTGTTTTTT	CASSLGGGLMVYEKLFF
TRBV4-3	TRBJ1-5	TRBD1	.	18	TGCGCCAGCAGCCAAGAGTTCGGCAGGGGGTATCGCAATCAGCCCCAGCATTTT	CASSQEFGRGYRNQPQHF
TRBV7-8	TRBJ1-1	.	.	12	TGTGCCAGCAGCTTAGGGGGCAGTGAAGCTTTCTTT	CASSLGGSEAFF
TRBV15	TRBJ2-1	.	.	14	TGTGCCACCAGCAGAGAGTCTGAGGTCAATGAGCAGTTCTTC	CATSRESEVNEQFF
TRBV9	TRBJ2-7	.	.	14	TGTGCCAGCAGCCCTCCTAGGAGGGACTACGAGCAGTACTTC	CASSPPRRDYEQYF
TRBV28	TRBJ1-2	TRBD1	.	13	TGTGCCAGCAGTCCGGGGACAGTCTATGGCTACACCTTC	CASSPGTVYGYTF
TRBV5-4	TRBJ2-1	TRBD2	.	14	TGTGCCAGCAGAACTAGCGGGCCTCCGGATGAGCAGTTCTTC	CASRTSGPPDEQFF
TRBV19	TRBJ2-7	TRBD1	.	15	TGTGCCAGTAGTACCGATACAGGGGGCGCCTACGAGCAGTACTTC	CASSTDTGGAYEQYF
TRBV9	TRBJ2-3	.	.	12	TGCGCCAGCAGCGTAGGGAGAGATACGCAGTATTTT	CASSVGRDTQYF
TRBV5-1	TRBJ2-1	TRBD2	.	15	TGCGCCAGCAGCACGGGGACTAGCGGGAGCGATGAGCAGTTCTTC	CASSTGTSGSDEQFF
TRBV6-1	TRBJ2-7	TRBD2	many	15	TGTGCCAGCAGTGAGTTAGCGGGAAGCTCCTACGAGCAGTACTTC	CASSELAGSSYEQYF
TRBV27	TRBJ1-5	.	once	14	TGTGCCAGCAGTTTAAGCGGTAGCAATCAGCCCCAGCATTTT	CASSLSGSNQPQHF
TRBV4-1	TRBJ2-1	.	.	14	TGCGCCAGCAGCCAAGCATCAGGGTACAATGAGCAGTTCTTC	CASSQASGYNEQFF
TRBV6-6	TRBJ2-7	.	.	14	TGTGCCAGCAATCTACAGGGGAGGGGGACCGAGCAGTACTTC	CASNLQGRGTEQYF
TRBV19	TRBJ2-1	TRBD1	.	15	TGTGCCAGTCAGTGGACAGGGGGCGTCTCAAATGAGCAGTTCTTC	CASQWTGGVSNEQFF
TRBV5-8	TRBJ1-5	.	.	13	TGTGCCAGCCCCCCGGGATGGAATCAGCCCCAGCATTTT	CASPPGWNQPQHF
TRBV2	TRBJ1-1	.	.	11	TGTGCCAGCACAAAGGGGGTTGAAGCTTTCTTT	CASTKGVEAFF
TRBV9	TRBJ2-1	.	.	14	TGTGCCAGCAACCCAGGCGGGATAATGAATGAGCAGTTCTTC	CASNPGGIMNEQFF
TRBV6-5	TRBJ1-4	.	once	15	TGTGCCAGCAGTTACTCGATTGCCAGAAATGAAAAACTGTTTTTT	CASSYSIARNEKLFF
TRBV7-9	TRBJ2-2	.	.	13	TGTGCCAGCAGCTTAGCCCTGACCGGGGAGCTGTTTTTT	CASSLALTGELFF
TRBV6-6	TRBJ1-4	TRBD1	.	14	TGTGCCAGCAGTTCCCACAGGGGGCGGTTAGAACTGTTTTTT	CASSSHRGRLELFF